The 5 T cell receptor beta chains below come from one sample, sequenced in a study of long-term antiretroviral therapy in people with HIV. Survey-level immunoSEQ v3.0 assays were run. This table comes from immunoSEQ multiplex PCR, and its TCRdb copy is limited to in-frame clones, with some not included. The table shows 9,500 to 15,000 clones, with 75% to 85% occurring only once. Source: unsorted PBMCs, taken 3.4 years after starting antiretroviral therapy. These receptors came from a man aged 35-49 years with HIV.

This clone came up once. The V gene is TRBV28, the J gene TRBJ2-7, with 14 bases aligning to TRBD2. This CDR3 has 16 residues. CDR1 MDHEN and CDR2 SYDVKM come from the germline V gene. The J segment lost 3 bases and the V segment lost 6 bases, leaving 7 bases of the junction unmatched. The CDR3 DNA reads as TGTGCCAGCAGCCCTGGGACTAGCGGGAGTAGCTACGAGCAGTACTTC. As protein: CASSPGTSGSSYEQYF.

The chain has TRBV4-3 and TRBJ2-7; D may correspond to TRBD1 or TRBD2 (5 bases each). CDR1 is LGHNA, CDR2 YSLEER, per germline. The CDR3 loop spans 15 amino acids. Trimming shortened V by 1 base and J by 6 bases, and 16 bases separated the two germline ends. DNA of the CDR3: TGCGCCAGCAGCCAAGGAGGGGCCATTCGGGGCGAGCAGTACTTC. This codes for CASSQGGAIRGEQYF.

The V call is TRBV6-4, the J call TRBJ2-2; 12 bases map to TRBD2. With 6 bases clipped from V and 7 bases from J, the junction kept 6 bases outside the gene matches. The CDR3 totals 15 residues. CDR1 MRHNA and CDR2 SNTAGT come from the germline V gene. CDR3 in amino acids: CASRRLAGDIGELFF. The CDR3 region has the DNA TGTGCCAGCAGAAGACTAGCGGGAGACATCGGGGAGCTGTTTTTT.

The V and J genes are TRBV5-1 and TRBJ1-5; tentatively, D is TRBD1 (5 bases). V was clipped by 1 base and J by 1 base, with 12 bases between them. Germline CDR1 reads SGHRS; CDR2 reads YFSETQ. The CDR3 runs to 16 residues. In DNA form, the CDR3 reads TGCGCCAGCAGCTTGCAGGGACTGGCGAGCAATCAGCCCCAGCATTTT. It codes for CASSLQGLASNQPQHF. Based on the CDR3 plus reference TRBV5-1 and TRBJ1-5, the full variable domain is KAGVTQTPRYLIKTRGQQVTLSCSPISGHRSVSWYQQTPGQGLQFLFEYFSETQRNKGNFPGRFSGRQFSNSRSEMNVSTLELGDSALYLCASSLQGLASNQPQHFGDGTRLSIL.

This clone appeared a single time. V and J are TRBV6-7 and TRBJ2-7, with D hard to call. TRBV6-7 is sorted into the ORF group, with uncertain function. The V end lost 5 bases, the J end lost 3 bases, and 14 bases lay between the germline ends. The CDR3 length is 14 residues. The CDR3, as DNA: TGTGCCAGCAGTGACCGGAGACGGAGCTACGAGCAGTACTTC. Translating it yields CASSDRRRSYEQYF.